One sample yielded the 13 T cell receptor beta chains listed below, sequenced in a study of cytomegalovirus exposure and HLA in healthy donors. With 60 Vbeta and 13 Jbeta primers, the PCR was carried out. Data came from immunoSEQ multiplex PCR; TCRdb stores just in-frame clones and leaves some out. The table shows under 200,000 clones, with roughly 76% occurring only once. Sequenced sample: PBMCs. Receptors originate from a man aged 55 to 70 in good health and CMV-seronegative.

The chain employs TRBV29-1 and TRBJ2-3; no clear D gene. The CDR3 length is 12 residues. Germline CDR1 SQVTM, CDR2 ANQGSEA. V was cut by 5 bases and J by 2 bases, with 8 bases left in between. Written as DNA, the CDR3 is TGCAGCGTTCTAATCTCCACAGATACGCAGTATTTT. Translation: CSVLISTDTQYF.

V is TRBV2 and J is TRBJ2-3, with 7 nucleotides matching TRBD2. The V gene end was trimmed by 10 bases and the J gene end by 3 bases; junction bases not matched to a gene: 7. The length of the CDR3 is 13 residues. Germline V gene lookup returns CDR1 SNHLY and CDR2 FYNNEI. The CDR3 sequence is CATTSLRTDTQYF. CDR3 DNA sequence: TGTGCCACGACTAGCTTAAGAACAGATACGCAGTATTTT.

The table lists this clone with a count of one. It is unclear where the CDR3 begins or ends on the DNA, so no DNA is shown, and the CDR3 is as TCRdb lists it. The CDR3 region is CASSFCAIKLNSYEQYF. This chain uses TRBV7-2 with TRBJ2-7; TRBD2, the D gene given by the table, was not confirmed from the DNA. CDR1 is SGHTA and CDR2 is FQGNSA in the germline V gene. The CDR3 is 17 amino acids long, termini counted.

The chain uses TRBV5-8 and TRBJ2-7; D is perhaps TRBD2 (6 bases). The CDR3 covers 17 residues. Germline CDR1 reads SGHTS; CDR2 reads YDEGEE. Trimming left V 0 bases short and J 3 bases short, with 19 bases between. CDR3 nucleotides: TGTGCCAGCAGCTTGGCGTTGGCCGGGGGTGTCGTCTACGAGCAGTACTTC. This codes for CASSLALAGGVVYEQYF.

This clone was counted only a few times. V and J are TRBV4-1 and TRBJ1-5; D uncertain. V lost 4 bases and J lost 4, with 8 bases in between. Germline CDR1 reads MGHRA; CDR2 reads YSYEKL. This CDR3 region has 13 residues. CDR3 DNA: TGCGCCAGCAGCCGACTTCGTAATCAGCCCCAGCATTTT. It is translated as CASSRLRNQPQHF.

The rearrangement uses TRBV27 and TRBJ1-5, with D hard to call. Germline CDR1 MNHEY, CDR2 SMNVEV (reference sequence). The ends were cut back, 5 bases at V and 1 base at J, with 12 bases in the middle. The CDR3 runs to 15 residues. The CDR3: CASSPFGLSNQPQHF. The CDR3 nucleotides are TGTGCCAGCAGTCCCTTCGGGTTAAGCAATCAGCCCCAGCATTTT.

The table lists this clone with a few counts. Additional DNA sequences in this sample encode the identical CDR3. This CDR3 is CATSRVGARDNYGYTF. The CDR3 DNA is TGTGCCACCAGCAGAGTCGGAGCTAGGGACAATTATGGCTACACCTTC. The chain joins TRBV15 to TRBJ1-2; D might be TRBD1 (6 bases). CDR3 length equals 16 residues. Germline CDR1 reads LNHNV; CDR2 reads YYDKDF (reference sequence). V lost 1 base and J 5 bases, leaving 17 bases between the germline ends.

This chain uses TRBV5-4 with TRBJ2-1, with 8 bases that match TRBD2. V lost 2 bases and J lost 8; bases outside the gene matches: 9. The CDR3 covers 15 residues. CDR1 and CDR2 (germline): SGHNT, YYREEE (reference sequence). The CDR3 DNA follows: TGTGCCAGCAGCTTTTCGGGGGGGCGGAACCATGAGCAGTTCTTC. It encodes CASSFSGGRNHEQFF.

This clone appeared once. J is TRBJ2-7 and V is TRBV2, with D maybe TRBD2 (6 bases). The CDR3 consists of 17 residues. Germline V gene sequence: CDR1 SNHLY, CDR2 FYNNEI. V was clipped by 0 bases and J by 0 bases, with 15 bases between them. The CDR3: CASSEALLGSGSYEQYF. The CDR3 coding sequence is TGTGCCAGCAGTGAAGCGCTTCTGGGTAGCGGCTCCTACGAGCAGTACTTC.

This clone was recorded once. The chain combines TRBV30 with TRBJ2-7; no definite D call. The ends were cut back, 7 bases at V and 6 bases at J, with 10 bases in the middle. The germline V gene has CDR1 GTSNPN and CDR2 SVGIG (reference sequence). The CDR3 extends over 10 amino acids. The CDR3 loop reads CASQVSEQYF. In DNA, the CDR3 is TGTGCCTCCCAGGTTAGCGAGCAGTACTTC.

This chain links TRBV29-1 with TRBJ1-1; 8 nucleotides match TRBD1. CDR3 length: 15 amino acids. Germline values: CDR1 SQVTM, CDR2 ANQGSEA. The V gene end was trimmed by 3 bases and the J gene end by 3 bases; junction bases not matched to a gene: 9. In DNA, the CDR3 is TGCAGCGTTGAGGGAGTGGCAGGGGGCTACACTGAAGCTTTCTTT. Residues: CSVEGVAGGYTEAFF.

The gene calls are TRBV11-1 and TRBJ1-3, with a tentative D call TRBD1 (5 bases). Germline V gene data show CDR1 as SGHAT and CDR2 as FQDESV (reference sequence). This CDR3 has 16 amino acids. V lost 2 bases, J lost 0 bases, and 11 bases lay in between. In nucleotides, the CDR3 is TGTGCCAGCAGCTTAACAGGTTGGACCTCTGGAAACACCATATATTTT. It yields the protein CASSLTGWTSGNTIYF.

This clone was seen only a few times. At one of its ends the junction is not consistent with the germline gene, which may arise from a read error. CDR3 bases: TGTTCCAGCAGACAGGGGGAAGTTGAAAAACTGTTTTTT. This codes for CSSRQGEVEKLFF. The chain employs TRBV7-9 and TRBJ1-4, with TRBD1 matching 9 bases. This CDR3 comprises 13 residues. CDR1 is SEHNR, CDR2 FQNEAQ, per germline (reference sequence).